This record covers a single TCR beta chain. The data derive from a study of blood T cell repertoires in COVID-19. In the study overall: T cells, B-cell-depleted T cells, or PBMCs supplied cDNA or gDNA.

The CDR3 runs 15 residues. From germline, CDR1 is LNHDA and CDR2 SQIVND (reference sequence). Trimming cost V 2 bases and J 16 bases; bases outside gene matches: 17. As originally analysed: For nucleated cells, counts were estimated from reference gene primer amplification. Profiling relied on immunoSEQ multiplex PCR, and the TCRdb table lists in-frame clones only, not all of them. Clonal size and the V and J genes are those of that table, whereas D and trimming came from the DNA. The sample lists about 82,000 clones; around 81% were seen once. Sequenced material: peripheral blood. The J gene is TRBJ1-5, the V gene TRBV19; 7 bases are shared with TRBD1. The sequence was obtained from a man older than 75 with acute or convalescent COVID-19. Written as DNA, the CDR3 is TGTGCCAGTAGTATATCAGTCGTTGGGGGACAGCTCAACCATTTT. It is translated as CASSISVVGGQLNHF.